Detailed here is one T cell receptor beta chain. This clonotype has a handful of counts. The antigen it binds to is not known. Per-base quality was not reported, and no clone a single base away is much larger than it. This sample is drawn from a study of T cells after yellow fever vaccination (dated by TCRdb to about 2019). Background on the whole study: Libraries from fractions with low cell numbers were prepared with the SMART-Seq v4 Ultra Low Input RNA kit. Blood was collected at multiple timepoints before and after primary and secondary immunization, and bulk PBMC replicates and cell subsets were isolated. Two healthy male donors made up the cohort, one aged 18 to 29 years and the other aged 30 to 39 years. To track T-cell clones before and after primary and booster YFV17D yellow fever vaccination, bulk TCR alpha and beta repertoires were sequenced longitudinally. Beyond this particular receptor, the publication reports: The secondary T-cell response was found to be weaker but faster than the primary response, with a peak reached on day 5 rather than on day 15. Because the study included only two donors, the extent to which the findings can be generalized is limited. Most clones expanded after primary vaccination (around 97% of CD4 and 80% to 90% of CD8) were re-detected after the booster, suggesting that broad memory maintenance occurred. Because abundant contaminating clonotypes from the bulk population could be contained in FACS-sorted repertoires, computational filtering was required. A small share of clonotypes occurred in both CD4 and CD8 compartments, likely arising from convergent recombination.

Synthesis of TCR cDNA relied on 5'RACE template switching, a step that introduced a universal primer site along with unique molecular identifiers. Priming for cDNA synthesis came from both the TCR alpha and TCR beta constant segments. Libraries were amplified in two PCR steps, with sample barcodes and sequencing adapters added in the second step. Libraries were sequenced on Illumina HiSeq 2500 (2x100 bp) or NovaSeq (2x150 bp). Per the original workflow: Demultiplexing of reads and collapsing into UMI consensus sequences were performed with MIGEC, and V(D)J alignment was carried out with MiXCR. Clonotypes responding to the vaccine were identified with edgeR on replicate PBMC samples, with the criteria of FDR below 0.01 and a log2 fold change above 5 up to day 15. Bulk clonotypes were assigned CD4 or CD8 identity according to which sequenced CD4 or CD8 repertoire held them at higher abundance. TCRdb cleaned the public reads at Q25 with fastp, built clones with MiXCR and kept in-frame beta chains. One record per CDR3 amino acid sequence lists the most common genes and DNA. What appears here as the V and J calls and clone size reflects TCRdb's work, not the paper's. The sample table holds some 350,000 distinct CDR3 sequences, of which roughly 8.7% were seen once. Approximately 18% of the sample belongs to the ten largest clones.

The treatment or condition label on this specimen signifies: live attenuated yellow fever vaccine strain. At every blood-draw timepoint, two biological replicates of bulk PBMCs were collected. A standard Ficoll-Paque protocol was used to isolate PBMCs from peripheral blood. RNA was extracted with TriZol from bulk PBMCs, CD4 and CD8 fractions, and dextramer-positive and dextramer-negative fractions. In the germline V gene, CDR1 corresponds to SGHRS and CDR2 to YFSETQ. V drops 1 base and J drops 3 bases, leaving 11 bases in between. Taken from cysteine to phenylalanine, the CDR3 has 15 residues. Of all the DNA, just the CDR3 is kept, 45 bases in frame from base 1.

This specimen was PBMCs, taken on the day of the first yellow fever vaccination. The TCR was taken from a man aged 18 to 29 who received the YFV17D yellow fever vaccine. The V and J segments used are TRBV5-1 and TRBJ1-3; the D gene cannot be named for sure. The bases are TGCGCCAGCAGCTTGAATACTGCGGATGGAAACACCATATATTTT. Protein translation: CASSLNTADGNTIYF.